Reported below is one T cell receptor beta chain. Sample-barcoded 5' priming and a J-beta primer mix drove a second PCR of roughly 6 to 12 cycles. MiXCR, run by TCRdb on the 5' RACE reads, gives a single entry per CDR3 protein. The sample contains 1.5 million to 1.9 million distinct CDR3 sequences, approximately 39% of which appear only once. The CDR3 sequence is 16 residues long. Germline V gene data show CDR1 as LNHNV and CDR2 as YYDKDF (reference sequence). Trimming cost V 3 bases and J 8 bases, with 20 bases left between them. This sample is drawn from a study of blood T cells in healthy people across ages.

The chain carries TRBV15 and TRBJ2-1, with D perhaps being TRBD1 or TRBD2 (5 bases each). The source material was blood. The sequence derives from a woman younger than 35 in good health. CDR3 region: CATSSLGTDQLDEQFF. DNA of the CDR3: TGTGCCACCAGCAGTTTAGGGACCGACCAATTGGATGAGCAGTTCTTC.